This T cell receptor beta chain was captured in a study of beta chain features in type 1 diabetes (dated by TCRdb to about 2018). Looking at the study overall: No differences in mean age, gender distribution, total cell number or subset yield were found between patients and healthy donors. A total of 90 million to 140 million sorted cells were examined across all samples, and RNA yield correlated strongly with the number of cells per subset. The study compared TCRB repertoires of sorted circulating CD4+ T cell subsets between recently diagnosed type 1 diabetes patients and matched healthy donors. Naive and central memory subsets were obtained from all 30 or so donors, but regulatory and stem cell-like memory subsets were isolated from only 8 patients and roughly 8 healthy donors.

All of the isolated RNA was reverse transcribed with the High Capacity cDNA Reverse Transcription Kit, so expressed TCRB transcripts were sequenced. Deep immunoSEQ sequencing was applied to naive, central memory and regulatory T cell samples, giving an average of about 3.6 million total reads per sample. Sorted cells were lysed in RLT buffer and RNA was extracted with DNase-treated RNeasy Micro or Mini kits, depending on cell number. To prevent cross-contamination, each cell subset was processed individually, whereas patient and healthy donor samples were processed jointly. The immunoSEQ multiplex PCR was used to amplify TCRB sequences from cDNA, generating 87-bp fragments that spanned the CDR3 region. The amplicons were sequenced using the Illumina HiSeq platform. For the original study's pipeline: Synthetic template baselines were used to correct PCR bias computationally, reads within Hamming distance 2 were collapsed, and singletons that could not be merged were discarded. Reads were aligned to IMGT to assign V, D and J genes, CDR3 length, and insertions or deletions at six rearrangement sites. Within each subset, clonotype counts were normalized to the number of sorted cells before true diversity and Gini coefficients were calculated with the tcR R package. The overlap coefficient, calculated on TCRB nucleotide sequences, was used to quantify repertoire sharing. Out-of-frame TCRB sequences from naive cells were analyzed as a proxy for the pre-selection repertoire. The clones in this table, taken by TCRdb from immuneACCESS, are in-frame only. Not every clone is retained; where verified, under half of the shortfall comes from an unresolved V gene, and the cause of the rest is unknown. The V and J calls and clone size were taken over from that table, and D and trimming were inferred from the DNA. For this sample there are some 290,000 clones; 13% to 15% appear just once. The ten largest clones represent under 0.02% of the sample.

The full study reports these points: In all four CD4+ subsets, TCRB CDR3 length was moderately but significantly shorter in type 1 diabetes patients. Sequencing cDNA rather than genomic DNA could over-represent highly expressing activated cells, although activation and CD3 levels did not differ between groups. At VDJ recombination sites, patients with type 1 diabetes made fewer insertions and deleted more nucleotides, a pattern implying thymic rearrangement abnormalities. PCR may preferentially amplify shorter templates, but because patient and control samples were amplified and corrected together, any resulting skew would affect both groups equally. Naive, central memory and regulatory TCRB repertoires appeared more similar among patients than among healthy donors. Only small numbers of individuals were included in the HLA sub-analyses, which left unresolved whether HLA type had any influence on TCRB rearrangement.

Each donor gave one peripheral blood draw, approximately 110 mL on average, collected into heparinised tubes. A BD FACSAria II was used to sort naive, central memory, regulatory and stem cell-like memory CD4+ T cells with a panel that included CD45RO, CCR7, CD25, CD127, CD95 and CD27. Every sorted population had a purity above 95%. PBMCs were separated immediately by Lymphoprep density gradient centrifugation and were stained directly, without being cultured. To minimize batch effects, samples were stained and sorted in pairs, one healthy donor with one patient per experiment. Regarding this clone: Which antigen it targets is not known. It has no much larger one-base neighbor in the sample; base qualities were not kept.

The source of this sequence is a man aged 30-40 years with type 1 diabetes. The sample taken for sequencing was naive CD4+ T cells from blood. The label giving this sample's cell subset or site can be read as: true naive CD4+ T cells.

The CDR3 has the sequence CASTPAGGPGEQFF. The DNA reads as follows: TGTGCCAGCACCCCAGCGGGAGGGCCGGGTGAGCAGTTCTTC. Recombination linked TRBV25-1 to TRBJ2-1, and 10 junction bases match TRBD2. From its cysteine to its phenylalanine, the CDR3 spans 14 amino acids. The kept DNA is CDR3 alone, 42 bases in frame from the first base. The germline V and J ends show losses of 7 bases and 9 bases respectively, and no gene match explains 9 bases of the junction. CDR1 MGHDK and CDR2 SYGVNS were looked up in the germline V gene.